This T cell receptor (beta chain) was sequenced during a study of T cell responses to AZD1222 COVID-19 vaccine. The study, taken as a whole, reports: Donor demographics were predominantly white British with a female majority; clonal diversity may be underestimated.

The repertoire was sequenced with immunoSEQ multiplex PCR; TCRdb's copy has only in-frame clones and lacks some. The sample has about 110,000 clones, about 90% seen once. The CDR3 runs to 15 residues. Trimming stripped 4 bases from V and 5 bases from J, with 18 bases between. Per germline, CDR1 SGDLS and CDR2 YYNGEE. This clone appeared a single time. Antigen: not known. The chain recombines TRBV9 with TRBJ1-2; possible D gene TRBD1, 5 bases. The source of this sequence is an adult in good health. This sample comprised peripheral blood, obtained on day 0 of AZD1222 vaccination. For the CDR3, the DNA is TGTGCCAGCAGCCCTACAGGCTCCAGCTCTTATGGCTACACCTTC. Protein: CASSPTGSSSYGYTF.